These T cell receptor beta chains were read from a single sample in a study of cytomegalovirus exposure and HLA in healthy donors. Only in-frame clones appear in the TCRdb table, and some are missing; sequencing was by immunoSEQ multiplex PCR. The profile shows about 200,000 clones, 75% to 85% of them singletons. The specimen sequenced was PBMCs. The receptor set was obtained from a woman aged 25 to 39 in good health and CMV-seropositive. CDR3s include the opening cysteine and the closing phenylalanine or tryptophan. D genes are given only for firm matches. Rows may omit the clone size; those that give it use once, few, many or a size class.

>NA|NA|TRBJ2-2|TRBV6-5
TGTGCCACGGGGGGACAAGGGGACAACACCGGGGAGCTGTTTTTT
CATGGQGDNTGELFF
>NA|NA|TRBJ2-5|TRBV5-1
TGCGCCAGCAGCTTGGCGGGGAAAGAGACCCAGTACTTC
CASSLAGKETQYF
>NA|NA|TRBJ1-2|TRBV7-2
TGTGCCAGCAGCCCGGGGGGAGCTAACTATGGCTACACCTTC
CASSPGGANYGYTF
>NA|NA|TRBJ1-6|TRBV28
TGTGCCAGCAGTTTTCCAGGGTATAATTCACCCCTCCACTTT
CASSFPGYNSPLHF
>NA|NA|TRBJ1-3|TRBV6-5
TGTGCCAGCAGTTACTCGCAGAACTCTGGAAACACCATATATTTT
CASSYSQNSGNTIYF
>NA|NA|TRBJ1-6|TRBV25-1
TGTGCCAGCGTACCCGTCAGGGAAGTGTCCTATAATTCACCCCTCCACTTT
CASVPVREVSYNSPLHF
>NA|NA|TRBJ2-7|TRBV30
TGTGCCTGGAGCCGTATCCTCGGGGACAAGTACTTC
CAWSRILGDKYF
>NA|NA|TRBJ1-1|TRBV6-5
TGTGCCAGCAGTGGTATGGGGCCCACTGAAGCTTTCTTT
CASSGMGPTEAFF
>NA|NA|TRBJ1-1|TRBV15
TGTGCCACCAGCAGAGATCTTGACAGCAACACTGAAGCTTTCTTT
CATSRDLDSNTEAFF
>NA|few|TRBJ1-1|TRBV28
TGTGCCAGCAGGCAGGGGTTCAGGCAAAGAGCTTTCTTT
CASRQGFRQRAFF
>NA|NA|TRBJ1-2|TRBV5-5
TGTGCCAGCAGCTTGCAGGACTACACCTTC
CASSLQDYTF
>NA|NA|TRBJ2-3|TRBV5-6
TGTGCCAGCAGCTACATGTCAGGGTTCCGGACAGATACGCAGTATTTT
CASSYMSGFRTDTQYF
>NA|NA|TRBJ1-5|TRBV27
TGTGCCAGCAGTCCCGTTAGTAGCAATCAGCCCCAGCATTTT
CASSPVSSNQPQHF
>NA|NA|TRBJ1-5|TRBV14
TGTGCCACCTCTGGACAGAGTGGCAATCAGCCCCAGCATTTT
CATSGQSGNQPQHF
>TRBD1|NA|TRBJ1-6|TRBV6-1
TGTGCCAGCAGTGGAACCGACAGGGACCCTTCGAATTCACCCCTCCACTTT
CASSGTDRDPSNSPLHF
>NA|NA|TRBJ1-1|TRBV9
TGTGCCAGCAGCAGCTTTCCCGGGGGGGGAGAAGACACTGAAGCTTTCTTT
CASSSFPGGGEDTEAFF
>NA|NA|TRBJ2-7|TRBV19
TGTGCCAGTAGTATAGGGACAAACTACGAGCAGTACTTC
CASSIGTNYEQYF
>NA|NA|TRBJ1-5|TRBV28
TGTGCCAGCAGTTTATGGGTCAGGGAAATAAATCAGCCCCAGCATTTT
CASSLWVREINQPQHF